This T cell receptor beta chain appears in the sequencing data of a study of T-cell reconstitution after alpha-beta-depleted transplantation in children. Preparing the TCRbeta library involved the use of unique molecular identifiers. TCRdb called the PCR reads again in MiXCR, with one record for every CDR3 protein. The table includes around 410,000 distinct CDR3 sequences, roughly a tenth detected once. This clonotype was counted ten times or more. V was pared by 9 bases and J by 5 bases, with 11 bases of the junction left unmatched. CDR3 length equals 15 residues. Germline CDR1 and CDR2: MGHDK and SYGVNS.

The specimen was PBMCs from the stem cell graft donor, collected from the stem cell graft. The chain uses TRBV25-1 and TRBJ1-5; 9 nucleotides line up with TRBD1. The source of this sequence is a human donor who donated a stem cell graft to a child with acute myeloid leukemia. The CDR3 sequence: CASSRWDRAHQPQHF. The CDR3 DNA reads TGTGCCAGTTCTCGGTGGGACAGGGCCCATCAGCCCCAGCATTTT.